Below are 18 T cell receptor beta chains sequenced from a single sample in a study of T-cell memory formation after mild COVID-19. Each CDR3 protein gets one entry after TCRdb re-called the 5' RACE reads with MiXCR. This sample yields some 330,000 distinct CDR3 sequences, of which around 21% are seen a single time; approximately 12% belongs to the top ten. Sample: PBMCs or a T cell subset sorted from them (not recorded which). These receptors came from an adult woman who had mild COVID-19 (a few samples of this study predate the infection). Cell type and time point are not known.

This clonotype was seen a few times. CDR3 loop: CASSQDFSGRNEQFF. CDR3 nucleotides: TGCGCCAGCAGCCAAGATTTCTCGGGAAGAAATGAGCAGTTCTTC. The chain links TRBV4-3 to TRBJ2-1, with D possibly matching TRBD2 (5 bases). Trimming shortened V by 0 bases and J by 7 bases, and 13 bases separated the two germline ends. Germline CDR1 is LGHNA and CDR2 is YSLEER. The CDR3 length is 15 residues.

This clonotype was seen a handful of times. This sequence joins TRBV7-2 and TRBJ2-5, with TRBD2 matching 15 bases. The CDR3 totals 20 residues. Germline V gene data show CDR1 as SGHTA and CDR2 as FQGNSA. J was trimmed by 5 bases and V by 5 bases; bases with no gene match: 18. The CDR3 sequence: CASSRLEPWTSGGAGETQYF. The CDR3 bases are TGTGCCAGCAGCCGGTTGGAGCCTTGGACTAGCGGGGGGGCCGGGGAGACCCAGTACTTC.

The chain couples TRBV2 to TRBJ2-2, with 7 bases identical to TRBD1. Trimming cost V 8 bases and J 0 bases; bases outside gene matches: 6. The CDR3 is made up of 15 amino acids. Germline V gene lookup returns CDR1 SNHLY and CDR2 FYNNEI. The CDR3 coding sequence is TGTGCCAGCCTTCGGGACAGATCGAACACCGGGGAGCTGTTTTTT. It encodes CASLRDRSNTGELFF.

The chain employs TRBV6-2 or TRBV6-3 and TRBJ1-1, with TRBD1 identical over 8 bases. Germline CDR1 and CDR2: MNHEY and SVGEGT. The CDR3 consists of 14 residues. V shed 5 bases, J shed 5 bases, and the junction held 7 bases outside the gene matches. This CDR3 is CASSDRTGKTEAFF. DNA of the CDR3: TGTGCCAGCAGTGACCGGACAGGGAAGACTGAAGCTTTCTTT.

This clonotype was recorded a few times. The chain carries TRBV6-6 and TRBJ2-5; 9 bases agree with TRBD2. CDR1 MNHNY and CDR2 SVGAGI come from the germline V gene (reference sequence). With V trimmed by 7 bases and J by 5 bases, 8 bases remained unmatched. The CDR3 consists of 14 residues. Here the CDR3 reads CASKDSGGGETQYF. In DNA, the CDR3 is TGTGCCAGCAAAGATAGCGGGGGTGGGGAGACCCAGTACTTC.

This clonotype was picked up a small number of times. The J gene is TRBJ2-6, the V gene TRBV7-9; D is undetermined. This CDR3 has 14 residues. Deletions cut 5 bases from V and 4 bases from J, with 9 bases between. Germline lookup yields CDR1 SEHNR and CDR2 FQNEAQ (reference sequence). This chain's CDR3 is CASSPPWGANVLTF. In nucleotides, the CDR3 is TGTGCCAGCAGCCCCCCATGGGGGGCCAACGTCCTGACTTTC.

This clonotype was counted between two and nine times. This chain links TRBV4-1 with TRBJ1-1, with TRBD1 matching over 7 bases. With 0 bases clipped from V and 4 bases from J, the junction kept 5 bases outside the gene matches. CDR1 MGHRA and CDR2 YSYEKL come from the germline V gene. CDR3 length: 15 amino acids. The CDR3 region is CASSQDFPGGTEAFF. The CDR3 DNA is TGCGCCAGCAGCCAAGACTTTCCAGGGGGCACTGAAGCTTTCTTT.

The CDR3 DNA reads TGTGCCACCAGTGAAGGCAGGGCCCCCTACGAGCAGTACTTC. Amino acid sequence: CATSEGRAPYEQYF. This chain joins TRBV24-1 and TRBJ2-7; possibly TRBD1 for D (5 bases). The CDR3 loop spans 14 amino acids. V was cut by 4 bases and J by 2 bases, with 11 bases left in between. The germline gives CDR1 KGHDR, CDR2 SFDVKD.

The chain employs TRBV11-2 and TRBJ2-7; 9 nucleotides agree with TRBD1. The CDR3 contains 15 residues. J gave up 2 bases and V 4 bases, and 6 bases lay outside the gene matches. The germline gives CDR1 SGHAT, CDR2 FQNNGV. The CDR3 protein is CASSYRTGETYEQYF. CDR3 DNA sequence: TGTGCCAGCAGCTATAGGACAGGGGAAACCTACGAGCAGTACTTC.

The table lists this clonotype with many counts. The chain joins TRBV7-6 to TRBJ2-3; D is ambiguous. Trimming removed 4 bases at V and 2 bases at J, with 7 bases between. The CDR3 sequence is 13 residues long. Germline V gene sequence: CDR1 SGHVS, CDR2 FNYEAQ. The CDR3 DNA is TGTGCCAGCAGCTCTCTCTACACAGATACGCAGTATTTT. This translates into CASSSLYTDTQYF.

V is TRBV20-1 and J is TRBJ2-2; D gene unclear. V was trimmed by 0 bases and J by 1 base, leaving 9 bases between them. CDR3 length: 15 residues. Germline lookup yields CDR1 DFQATT and CDR2 SNEGSKA (reference sequence). The CDR3 sequence is CSAREGYWNTGELFF. The CDR3 bases are TGCAGTGCTAGAGAGGGGTACTGGAACACCGGGGAGCTGTTTTTT.

This chain joins TRBV6-2 or TRBV6-3 and TRBJ2-7; the D is unclear. Trimming removed 6 bases from V and 0 bases from J, with 15 bases in between. Germline lookup yields CDR1 MNHEY and CDR2 SVGEGT. There are 15 residues in the CDR3. The CDR3 DNA follows: TGTGCCAGCAGCACCCGGTTCGGCCACTCCTACGAGCAGTACTTC. Encoded protein: CASSTRFGHSYEQYF.

V usage is TRBV12-5 and J usage is TRBJ2-5; D is unclear. The CDR3 contains 13 residues. V lost 10 bases and J 5 bases, leaving 17 bases between the germline ends. CDR1 and CDR2 (germline): LGHNT, FRNRAP. The CDR3 is CATAWLKMETQYF. The CDR3 DNA is TGTGCTACTGCGTGGTTGAAAATGGAGACCCAGTACTTC.

The V call is TRBV24-1, the J call TRBJ2-2; D is unresolved. V was cut by 4 bases and J by 10 bases, with 21 bases left in between. The CDR3 contains 16 residues. Germline V gives CDR1 KGHDR, CDR2 SFDVKD. The chain's CDR3 is CATSDRNQMVLEELFF. In nucleotides, the CDR3 is TGTGCCACCAGTGACCGGAATCAAATGGTGCTTGAGGAGCTGTTTTTT.

DNA for the CDR3: TGTGCCAGCAAACGGGAAAACTACGAGCAGTACTTC. Residues: CASKRENYEQYF. The chain links TRBV12-3 or TRBV12-4 to TRBJ2-7; D perhaps matches TRBD2 (5 bases). The CDR3 has 12 residues. Trimming removed 7 bases at V and 3 bases at J, with 10 bases between.

The sample holds a few counts of this clonotype. The J gene is TRBJ1-4, the V gene TRBV25-1; 7 bases line up with TRBD1. Germline CDR1 and CDR2: MGHDK and SYGVNS. With 3 bases clipped from V and 5 bases from J, the junction kept 9 bases outside the gene matches. The CDR3 is 16 residues long. CDR3 nucleotides: TGTGCCAGCAGTGACAACCCACAGGGGACAAATGAAAAACTGTTTTTT. The encoded protein is CASSDNPQGTNEKLFF.

This clonotype was found many times. V is TRBV5-6 and J is TRBJ2-7; 8 nucleotides line up with TRBD1. There are 16 residues in the CDR3. With 0 bases clipped from V and 1 base from J, the junction kept 6 bases outside the gene matches. Germline V gene sequence: CDR1 SGHDT, CDR2 YYEEEE. CDR3 bases: TGTGCCAGCAGCTTGGGGCGGAGGACAGGGTCCTACGAGCAGTACTTC. It yields the protein CASSLGRRTGSYEQYF. The variable domain in full, completed from reference TRBV5-6 and TRBJ2-7, reads DAGVTQSPTHLIKTRGQQVTLRCSPKSGHDTVSWYQQALGQGPQFIFQYYEEEERQRGNFPDRFSGHQFPNYSSELNVNALLLGDSALYLCASSLGRRTGSYEQYFGPGTRLTVT.

This clonotype was detected only a few times. The V gene is TRBV4-1, the J gene TRBJ2-1; 11 nucleotides match TRBD2. The CDR3 covers 17 residues. Germline V gene lookup returns CDR1 MGHRA and CDR2 YSYEKL. After removal of 2 bases from V and 5 bases from J, the junction contained 8 bases not matched to a gene. CDR3: CASSQPFLAGGNNEQFF. In nucleotides, the CDR3 is TGCGCCAGCAGCCAACCTTTCCTAGCGGGGGGAAACAATGAGCAGTTCTTC.